Below, 17 T cell receptor beta chains from the same sample are listed, as sequenced in a study of blood T cell repertoires in COVID-19. Measured with immunoSEQ multiplex PCR; TCRdb has only the in-frame clones, and not every one. Here the sample spans 200,000 to 250,000 clones, about 84% being singletons. Input material: peripheral blood. These receptors originate from an elderly man with acute or convalescent COVID-19.

V and J are TRBV9 and TRBJ2-1, with a tentative D call TRBD2 (5 bases). The germline V and J ends were trimmed by 3 bases and 2 bases, with 15 bases remaining between them. CDR3 length: 16 residues. Germline-derived CDR1 and CDR2 are SGDLS and YYNGEE. The DNA for the CDR3 is TGTGCCAGCAGCGCCCTCCTAGCTTATACCTACAATGAGCAGTTCTTC. It codes for CASSALLAYTYNEQFF.

V usage is TRBV15 and J usage is TRBJ1-5; 7 nucleotides align to TRBD1. This CDR3 is built from 15 residues. J lost 6 bases, V lost 1 base, and 6 bases had no gene match. CDR1 LNHNV and CDR2 YYDKDF come from the germline V gene (reference sequence). The CDR3 coding sequence is TGTGCCACCAGCAGAGCCCCCCAGGGGGTTCAGCCCCAGCATTTT. It translates to CATSRAPQGVQPQHF.

This clone was seen only once. The chain couples TRBV5-4 to TRBJ2-3, with 9 nucleotides matching TRBD2. With 4 bases clipped from V and 1 base from J, the junction kept 7 bases outside the gene matches. Per germline, CDR1 SGHNT and CDR2 YYREEE (reference sequence). The CDR3 has 16 amino acids. CDR3 DNA sequence: TGTGCCAGCAGCCGAGGACTAGCGCGCGGCACAGATACGCAGTATTTT. Amino acid sequence: CASSRGLARGTDTQYF.

The chain employs TRBV6-1 and TRBJ1-5; a possible D gene is TRBD1 (5 bases). The CDR3 sequence is 16 residues long. Germline loops: CDR1 MNHNS, CDR2 SASEGT. Deletions cut 1 base from V and 0 bases from J, with 10 bases between. CDR3 protein: CASSEGTTYSNQPQHF. The DNA for the CDR3 is TGTGCCAGCAGTGAAGGGACAACTTATAGCAATCAGCCCCAGCATTTT.

V is TRBV5-6 and J is TRBJ2-1, with 12 bases that match TRBD2. With 4 bases clipped from V and 1 base from J, the junction kept 3 bases outside the gene matches. CDR1 is SGHDT and CDR2 is YYEEEE in the germline V gene. This CDR3 has 16 amino acids. CDR3 amino acids: CASSRTSGMSYNEQFF. Here the CDR3 DNA reads TGTGCCAGCAGCCGGACTAGCGGGATGTCCTACAATGAGCAGTTCTTC. Full variable domain (outside the CDR3, taken from reference TRBV5-6 and TRBJ2-1): DAGVTQSPTHLIKTRGQQVTLRCSPKSGHDTVSWYQQALGQGPQFIFQYYEEEERQRGNFPDRFSGHQFPNYSSELNVNALLLGDSALYLCASSRTSGMSYNEQFFGPGTRLTVL.

J is TRBJ2-1 and V is TRBV2; 9 nucleotides line up with TRBD2. CDR3 length: 14 residues. Germline V gene lookup returns CDR1 SNHLY and CDR2 FYNNEI. Trimming took 2 bases from V and 7 from J; bases not matched to a gene: 3. As DNA, the CDR3 is TGTGCCAGCAGTGAAAGGCTAGCGGGGAATGAGCAGTTCTTC. Translated: CASSERLAGNEQFF.

The chain joins TRBV27 to TRBJ1-1; unclear D gene. The V gene's germline CDR1 is MNHEY and CDR2 SMNVEV (reference sequence). V gave up 1 base and J gave up 4 bases, with 13 bases separating them. CDR3 length: 15 amino acids. Here the CDR3 reads CASSLLASGVTEAFF. CDR3 in DNA: TGTGCCAGCAGTTTATTAGCTTCCGGGGTCACTGAAGCTTTCTTT.

The CDR3 spells CASSLAGGSYEQYF. CDR3 DNA: TGTGCCAGCAGCCTCGCCGGAGGCTCCTACGAGCAGTACTTC. This chain uses TRBV6-2 or TRBV6-3 with TRBJ2-7, with D maybe TRBD2 (5 bases). Germline V gene data show CDR1 as MNHEY and CDR2 as SVGEGT. This CDR3 region has 14 residues. Trimming pared 6 bases from V and 0 bases from J, leaving 12 bases between.

The chain has TRBV9 and TRBJ1-2, with 7 bases lining up with TRBD1. The junction had 10 bases not matched to a gene; V was cut back by 4 bases and J by 4 bases. The CDR3 runs to 15 residues. Germline V gives CDR1 SGDLS, CDR2 YYNGEE. CDR3 sequence: CASSNGRGRSYGYTF. CDR3 nucleotide sequence: TGTGCCAGCAGCAACGGGAGGGGGCGCAGCTATGGCTACACCTTC.

The chain combines TRBV5-1 with TRBJ2-1; 9 nucleotides align to TRBD2. J was trimmed by 5 bases and V by 4 bases; bases with no gene match: 7. Germline CDR1 SGHRS, CDR2 YFSETQ. The CDR3 length is 15 residues. The CDR3: CASSPLAGPNNEQFF. CDR3 DNA sequence: TGCGCCAGCAGCCCTCTAGCGGGACCTAACAATGAGCAGTTCTTC.

The chain carries TRBV11-2 and TRBJ2-1; D might be TRBD2 (5 bases). The ends were cut back, 3 bases at V and 1 base at J, with 10 bases in the middle. Germline CDR1 reads SGHAT; CDR2 reads FQNNGV. CDR3 size: 15 residues. In nucleotides, the CDR3 is TGTGCCAGCAGCTTCGATACGGGATCCTACAATGAGCAGTTCTTC. This gives the protein CASSFDTGSYNEQFF.

The gene calls are TRBV28 and TRBJ2-1; 11 nucleotides line up with TRBD2. Germline assignment: CDR1 MDHEN and CDR2 SYDVKM. This CDR3 comprises 19 residues. The V gene end was trimmed by 4 bases and the J gene end by 8 bases; junction bases not matched to a gene: 19. CDR3 DNA sequence: TGTGCCAGCAGTTCGCGCTCCTCTAGCGGGAGGAAATTTACCGATGAGCAGTTCTTC. Translating gives CASSSRSSSGRKFTDEQFF.

The genes are TRBV5-1 and TRBJ1-6; 7 nucleotides align to TRBD1. Germline V gene sequence: CDR1 SGHRS, CDR2 YFSETQ. J lost 7 bases, V lost 0 bases, and 4 bases had no gene match. This CDR3 has 15 residues. The CDR3 loop reads CASSLAGDSNSPLHF. Written as DNA, the CDR3 is TGCGCCAGCAGCTTGGCCGGGGACAGCAATTCACCCCTCCACTTT.

This CDR3 reads CASSSTSGSSGNEQFF. The CDR3 DNA reads as TGTGCCAGCAGCTCTACTAGCGGGAGCTCGGGCAATGAGCAGTTCTTC. V and J are TRBV11-3 and TRBJ2-1, with TRBD2 matching 11 bases. Germline CDR1 reads SGHNT; CDR2 reads YENEEA. This CDR3 spans 16 amino acids. J gave up 6 bases and V 4 bases, and 8 bases lay outside the gene matches.

This clone was found a few times. The chain is built from TRBV18 and TRBJ1-1; D is possibly TRBD1 (6 bases). Germline CDR1 KGHSH, CDR2 LQKENI. The CDR3 has 16 amino acids. V lost 1 base to trimming and J lost 6 bases, with 18 bases between them. The CDR3, as DNA: TGTGCCAGCTCACCACGAGTAACAGGGCCCACGGCTGAAGCTTTCTTT. This codes for CASSPRVTGPTAEAFF.

This sequence joins TRBV5-4 and TRBJ2-1, with TRBD2 matching 7 bases. This CDR3 comprises 16 residues. Germline V CDR1 and CDR2: SGHNT, YYREEE (reference sequence). The V and J ends lost 4 bases and 0 bases, in that order; junction bases with no gene match: 7. The CDR3 loop is CASSRASGSSYNEQFF. The CDR3, as DNA: TGTGCCAGCAGCCGGGCTAGCGGCAGCTCCTACAATGAGCAGTTCTTC. Complete variable domain (other parts from reference TRBV5-4 and TRBJ2-1): ETGVTQSPTHLIKTRGQQVTLRCSSQSGHNTVSWYQQALGQGPQFIFQYYREEENGRGNFPPRFSGLQFPNYSSELNVNALELDDSALYLCASSRASGSSYNEQFFGPGTRLTVL.

This chain connects TRBV24-1 to TRBJ1-1, with 9 bases identical to TRBD1. The CDR3 is made up of 14 amino acids. Trimming removed 4 bases from V and 1 base from J; junction bases left unmatched: 0. In germline, CDR1 is KGHDR, CDR2 SFDVKD. The CDR3 DNA sequence: TGTGCCACCAGTGAGACAGGGGGGAACACTGAAGCTTTCTTT. It is translated as CATSETGGNTEAFF.